A single sample is the source of the 19 T cell receptor beta chains below, sequenced in a study of graft-versus-host responses after intestinal transplantation. Their cognate antigens are unknown. Method: immunoSEQ multiplex PCR; TCRdb's copy keeps in-frame clones and lacks some. The sample lists around 93,000 clones, approximately 90% seen once, with 6% in the top ten. The sample here was unstimulated CD8+ T cells sorted from spleen or lymph node cells, taken before intestinal transplant. The receptors shown here come from a human donor who received an intestinal transplant.

V gene TRBV5-4 combines with J gene TRBJ2-5; possibly TRBD1 for D (6 bases). In germline, CDR1 is SGHNT, CDR2 YYREEE (reference sequence). Trimming took 0 bases from V and 0 from J, leaving 12 bases between them. The CDR3 has 16 residues. The CDR3 coding sequence is TGTGCCAGCAGCTTGGGGGGGCTCGACGACCAAGAGACCCAGTACTTC. Amino acids: CASSLGGLDDQETQYF.

This clone appeared a single time. This rearrangement joins TRBV5-6 to TRBJ2-7; a possible D gene is TRBD2 (6 bases). V was trimmed by 3 bases and J by 4 bases, leaving 14 bases between them. Germline V gene data show CDR1 as SGHDT and CDR2 as YYEEEE. The CDR3 runs to 14 residues. The CDR3 bases are TGTGCCAGCAGCTCGGGACTCTCCCCTTACGAGCAGTACTTC. This gives the protein CASSSGLSPYEQYF.

This clone was recorded a few times. The gene calls are TRBV4-1 and TRBJ2-7; TRBD1 matches 8 bases. Germline values: CDR1 MGHRA, CDR2 YSYEKL. After removal of 5 bases from V and 6 bases from J, the junction contained 3 bases not matched to a gene. This CDR3 region has 12 residues. Here the CDR3 reads CASSATGAEQYF. In DNA form, the CDR3 reads TGCGCCAGCAGCGCGACAGGGGCCGAGCAGTACTTC.

The gene calls are TRBV7-9 and TRBJ1-2; maybe TRBD1 (5 bases). The germline gives CDR1 SEHNR, CDR2 FQNEAQ (reference sequence). The CDR3 sequence is 15 residues long. V lost 5 bases, J lost 6 bases, and 19 bases lay in between. For the CDR3, the DNA is TGTGCCAGCAGCAAACCCGGGGACTTCGAAAATGGCTACACCTTC. Its protein product is CASSKPGDFENGYTF.

The chain links TRBV20-1 to TRBJ1-1; no reliable D call. The CDR3 is 9 residues long. V lost 3 bases and J lost 11, with 7 bases in between. CDR1 is DFQATT and CDR2 is SNEGSKA in the germline V gene (reference sequence). The CDR3 DNA reads as TGCAGTGCTAGTTTCGGCGCTTTCTTT. This translates into CSASFGAFF.

This clone has a single count. V is TRBV13 and J is TRBJ1-1; tentatively, D is TRBD1 (6 bases). Trimming took off 5 bases at V and 0 bases at J, with 13 bases between the two ends. The CDR3 spans 15 residues. Germline CDR1 PRHDT, CDR2 FYEKMQ (reference sequence). The CDR3 sequence: CASSPFGGLNTEAFF. CDR3 nucleotides: TGTGCCAGCAGCCCTTTCGGGGGGCTGAACACTGAAGCTTTCTTT.

In DNA form, the CDR3 reads TGTGCCAGTAGTCTTCTAGCGGGAGTTCGTGAGCAGTTCTTC. This gives the protein CASSLLAGVREQFF. The chain has TRBV19 and TRBJ2-1; the match to TRBD2 covers 10 bases. V trimming: 5 bases; J trimming: 9 bases; junction bases outside the gene matches: 7. The CDR3 has 14 residues. Germline V gene data show CDR1 as LNHDA and CDR2 as SQIVND (reference sequence).

This clone was seen once. This rearrangement joins TRBV6-5 to TRBJ2-7, with 8 nucleotides matching TRBD2. This CDR3 contains 14 residues. V lost 7 bases to trimming and J lost 4 bases; unmatched junction nucleotides: 9. Germline loops: CDR1 MNHEY, CDR2 SVGAGI. CDR3 sequence reads: CASTPGTRSYEQYF. CDR3 DNA sequence: TGTGCCAGCACCCCCGGGACTAGGTCATACGAGCAGTACTTC.

This chain joins TRBV11-2 and TRBJ1-1, with 9 bases fitting TRBD1. With 5 bases clipped from V and 4 bases from J, the junction kept 5 bases outside the gene matches. The germline CDR1 and CDR2 sequences are SGHAT and FQNNGV. The CDR3 runs to 14 residues. The CDR3 sequence: CASSQGTGPTEAFF. The CDR3 nucleotides read TGTGCCAGCAGCCAAGGGACAGGGCCCACTGAAGCTTTCTTT.

The chain links TRBV14 to TRBJ2-3; possibly TRBD1 for D (6 bases). The CDR3 consists of 17 residues. The ends were cut back, 1 base at V and 6 bases at J, with 20 bases in the middle. Germline-derived CDR1 and CDR2 are SGHDN and FVKESK. CDR3 sequence (DNA): TGTGCCAGCAGCCAAGTTCAGGGGACACTGGATCTGGATACGCAGTATTTT. Translated, it gives CASSQVQGTLDLDTQYF.

V usage is TRBV2 and J usage is TRBJ1-5, with D possibly TRBD1 on 5 matching bases. Germline V gene data show CDR1 as SNHLY and CDR2 as FYNNEI. Trimming removed 4 bases from V and 0 bases from J, with 10 bases in between. The CDR3 consists of 15 residues. The CDR3 sequence is CASSGTSSSNQPQHF. The CDR3, as DNA: TGTGCCAGCAGTGGGACATCGAGTAGCAATCAGCCCCAGCATTTT.

The rearrangement links TRBV29-1 to TRBJ1-1; TRBD1 is a possible D gene (5 bases). CDR3 length: 15 amino acids. The germline V and J ends were trimmed by 1 base and 3 bases, with 15 bases remaining between them. CDR1 SQVTM and CDR2 ANQGSEA come from the germline V gene. The DNA for the CDR3 is TGCAGCGTTGAAGGCCGGCACCTGGGGGACACTGAAGCTTTCTTT. Protein: CSVEGRHLGDTEAFF.

About this clone: This sequence may be a read error, since a much larger clone differs from it by one base. Other DNA sequences of this sample code for an identical CDR3. The chain uses TRBV2 and TRBJ2-3; 10 bases are a match to TRBD1. Germline values: CDR1 SNHLY, CDR2 FYNNEI. The CDR3 is 14 residues long. The V and J ends lost 6 bases and 1 base, in that order; junction bases with no gene match: 1. CDR3: CASSGTGGTDTQYF. Written as DNA, the CDR3 is TGTGCCAGCAGCGGGACAGGGGGCACAGATACGCAGTATTTT.

The chain employs TRBV7-6 and TRBJ2-4; TRBD1 aligns across 8 bases. Losses at the gene ends were 5 bases for V and 6 bases for J; bases not matched to a gene: 3. The CDR3 is 13 residues long. Germline assignment: CDR1 SGHVS and CDR2 FNYEAQ. CDR3 sequence (DNA): TGTGCCAGCAGCCCCGGACAGGGAAACATTCAGTACTTC. Its translation: CASSPGQGNIQYF.

The chain has TRBV11-1 and TRBJ1-2; no clear D. With 5 bases removed from V and 4 bases from J, the gap between germline ends came to 20 bases. Per the germline V gene, CDR1 is SGHAT and CDR2 is FQDESV (reference sequence). CDR3 length: 16 residues. The CDR3 loop reads CASSPWAGDLGYGYTF. In DNA, the CDR3 is TGTGCCAGCAGCCCTTGGGCCGGGGATCTTGGCTATGGCTACACCTTC.

The chain links TRBV27 to TRBJ2-7; no clear D. This CDR3 contains 12 residues. V was cut by 5 bases and J by 4 bases, with 9 bases left in between. CDR1 MNHEY and CDR2 SMNVEV come from the germline V gene (reference sequence). DNA for the CDR3: TGTGCCAGCAGTCCTGCTGGTTACGAGCAGTACTTC. This gives the protein CASSPAGYEQYF.

The gene calls are TRBV6-1 and TRBJ2-7; D is undetermined. CDR3 length equals 15 residues. Trimming removed 4 bases from V and 0 bases from J, with 13 bases in between. Germline CDR1 and CDR2: MNHNS and SASEGT. The CDR3, as DNA: TGTGCCAGCAGTGGGTTTATTACCCCCTCCTACGAGCAGTACTTC. It is translated as CASSGFITPSYEQYF.

The chain combines TRBV27 with TRBJ2-1; possibly TRBD2 for D (6 bases). From germline, CDR1 is MNHEY and CDR2 SMNVEV (reference sequence). The CDR3 is made up of 13 amino acids. V dropped 3 bases and J dropped 3 bases, with 6 bases sitting between them. The CDR3 DNA is TGTGCCAGCAGTTTGGAGGGCTACAATGAGCAGTTCTTC. Protein product: CASSLEGYNEQFF.

The rearrangement uses TRBV6-1 and TRBJ2-3; 7 bases line up with TRBD2. The ends lost 1 base at V and 5 bases at J; junction bases unmatched: 15. The CDR3 spans 18 residues. Per germline, CDR1 MNHNS and CDR2 SASEGT. Written as DNA, the CDR3 is TGTGCCAGCAGTGAAGAAGATTGGGGGAGGGATGGTAGAGATACGCAGTATTTT. This sequence encodes CASSEEDWGRDGRDTQYF.